The present TCR beta chain was sequenced within a study of CD8 T cells in Susac syndrome. Study background: Among the sequenced Susac syndrome patients, five or six had active disease while 8 or 9 were in remission.

With random hexamers, reverse transcription was performed on about 0.45 to 1 ug of RNA. TCRdb reprocessed the immunoSEQ multiplex PCR reads via MiXCR and lists one record per CDR3 protein. The sample carries approximately 74,000 distinct CDR3 sequences, around 93% recorded once. The CDR3 is made up of 14 amino acids. V lost 1 base and J lost 8; bases outside the gene matches: 7. The germline gives CDR1 MGHRA, CDR2 YSYEKL. The V call is TRBV4-1, the J call TRBJ1-2; 7 bases agree with TRBD1. The clonotype comes from a human donor with Susac syndrome. Material for sequencing was CD4+ T cells from PBMCs. The chain's CDR3 is CASSQVPPDRGYTF. The DNA for the CDR3 is TGCGCCAGCAGCCAAGTTCCTCCGGACAGGGGCTACACCTTC.